The 21 T cell receptor beta chains below come from one sample, sequenced in a study of blood T cell repertoires in COVID-19. This table comes from immunoSEQ multiplex PCR, and its TCRdb copy is limited to in-frame clones, with some not included. The table lists roughly 200,000 clones, 86% of them singletons. The sample taken for sequencing was PBMCs or T cells enriched from blood (not recorded which). Receptors were obtained from a woman aged 25 to 45 who had recovered from COVID-19.

The V call is TRBV27, the J call TRBJ2-1, with 14 nucleotides matching TRBD2. The CDR3 spans 15 residues. CDR1 and CDR2 from the germline V gene are MNHEY and SMNVEV (reference sequence). With V trimmed by 10 bases and J by 12 bases, 14 bases remained unmatched. CDR3 bases: TGTGCCACCCAGGGAAGGGGGACTAGCGGGAGCTGGCAGTTCTTC. Protein product: CATQGRGTSGSWQFF.

DNA for the CDR3: TGTGCCAGCGGAACTAGCGGGAGGAAATTTAACAATGAGCAGTTCTTC. The encoded protein is CASGTSGRKFNNEQFF. The chain links TRBV28 to TRBJ2-1, with 12 nucleotides matching TRBD2. Unmatched junction bases numbered 10, after V lost 8 bases and J lost 5 bases. This CDR3 contains 16 residues. Germline V CDR1 and CDR2: MDHEN, SYDVKM.

In its sample, this clone was seen once. The rearrangement uses TRBV10-3 and TRBJ2-3, with D tentatively TRBD1 (5 bases). The germline gives CDR1 ENHRY, CDR2 SYGVKD. The CDR3 has 14 amino acids. The V and J ends lost 4 bases and 0 bases respectively, with 8 bases between them. The CDR3 coding sequence is TGTGCCATCAGTGCAGGGAAAAGCACAGATACGCAGTATTTT. It codes for CAISAGKSTDTQYF.

This chain links TRBV28 with TRBJ2-6; D call uncertain. CDR3 length equals 19 residues. V lost 1 base, J lost 0 bases, and 16 bases lay in between. Germline V gene lookup returns CDR1 MDHEN and CDR2 SYDVKM. The CDR3 reads CASSLSNAVPHSGANVLTF. The CDR3 DNA is TGTGCCAGCAGTTTATCGAACGCGGTTCCCCACTCTGGGGCCAACGTCCTGACTTTC.

The chain is built from TRBV10-3 and TRBJ2-1; 10 positions match TRBD1. Germline V gene data show CDR1 as ENHRY and CDR2 as SYGVKD. After removal of 1 base from V and 6 bases from J, the junction contained 3 bases not matched to a gene. This CDR3 region has 15 residues. CDR3 protein: CAISEYGTGVNEQFF. Here the CDR3 DNA reads TGTGCCATCAGTGAGTATGGGACAGGGGTCAATGAGCAGTTCTTC.

The rearrangement links TRBV6-5 to TRBJ1-2, with D possibly matching TRBD1 (5 bases). The CDR3 consists of 15 residues. CDR1 and CDR2 from the germline V gene are MNHEY and SVGAGI. Deletions cut 0 bases from V and 2 bases from J, with 10 bases between. CDR3 sequence (DNA): TGTGCCAGCAGTTACTCGGTTGACAGCAACTATGGCTACACCTTC. Amino acids: CASSYSVDSNYGYTF.

This clone has just one count. V and J are TRBV6-5 and TRBJ1-2, with D uncertain. Trimming removed 7 bases at V and 4 bases at J, with 13 bases between. The length of the CDR3 is 13 residues. From germline, CDR1 is MNHEY and CDR2 SVGAGI. This CDR3 reads CASITELGYGYTF. The DNA of the CDR3 is TGTGCCAGCATCACAGAATTGGGCTATGGCTACACCTTC.

The chain recombines TRBV14 with TRBJ1-1; possibly TRBD1 for D (5 bases). The CDR3 is 16 amino acids. The ends were cut back, 4 bases at V and 4 bases at J, with 19 bases in the middle. The V gene's germline CDR1 is SGHDN and CDR2 FVKESK. The CDR3 nucleotides read TGTGCCAGCAGCCCGCTAGGCCCGTCCGGGGGCACTGAAGCTTTCTTT. This encodes CASSPLGPSGGTEAFF.

This rearrangement joins TRBV5-1 to TRBJ1-2, with 8 bases lining up with TRBD1. Germline CDR1 and CDR2: SGHRS and YFSETQ. With V trimmed by 5 bases and J by 2 bases, 5 bases remained unmatched. The CDR3 contains 14 residues. Written as DNA, the CDR3 is TGCGCCAGCAGTCGGGACAGGAGGAACTATGGCTACACCTTC. Translation: CASSRDRRNYGYTF.

The chain joins TRBV27 to TRBJ2-7, with 10 bases matching TRBD2. J lost 2 bases, V lost 2 bases, and 6 bases had no gene match. CDR3 size: 16 residues. The germline CDR1 and CDR2 sequences are MNHEY and SMNVEV (reference sequence). The CDR3 region is CASSLNGLAVTYEQYF. The DNA for the CDR3 is TGTGCCAGCAGTTTAAACGGACTAGCGGTTACCTACGAGCAGTACTTC.

V is TRBV7-9 and J is TRBJ1-5; TRBD1 is a possible D gene (5 bases). The CDR3 is made up of 16 amino acids. Germline V gene lookup returns CDR1 SEHNR and CDR2 FQNEAQ (reference sequence). Trimming stripped 5 bases from V and 6 bases from J, with 20 bases between. The CDR3 loop is CASSRTRGPRSQPQHF. In nucleotides, the CDR3 is TGTGCCAGCAGCCGCACAAGGGGTCCCCGAAGTCAGCCCCAGCATTTT.

The chain employs TRBV6-5 and TRBJ2-7; the match to TRBD1 covers 7 bases. CDR3 length: 14 residues. V shed 4 bases, J shed 6 bases, and the junction held 9 bases outside the gene matches. Germline CDR1 and CDR2: MNHEY and SVGAGI. The CDR3 bases are TGTGCCAGCAGTTCTAGGACAGGATTTGGCGAGCAGTACTTC. Translating it yields CASSSRTGFGEQYF.

The V and J genes are TRBV28 and TRBJ1-2; maybe TRBD1 (5 bases). Deletions cut 8 bases from V and 4 bases from J, with 14 bases between. In germline, CDR1 is MDHEN, CDR2 SYDVKM. This CDR3 has 13 residues. The CDR3 nucleotides are TGTGCCAGCCTAACAGGCGGGACCTATGGCTACACCTTC. Amino acids: CASLTGGTYGYTF.

V is TRBV6-2 or TRBV6-3 and J is TRBJ2-1; 8 bases align to TRBD2. The germline V gene has CDR1 MNHEY and CDR2 SVGEGT. After removal of 5 bases from V and 10 bases from J, the junction contained 13 bases not matched to a gene. The CDR3 has 15 residues. The CDR3 region is CASSKGTRKAYEQFF. CDR3 coding DNA: TGTGCCAGCAGTAAAGGGACTAGAAAAGCCTACGAGCAGTTCTTC.

The chain recombines TRBV28 with TRBJ1-2; 8 bases are a match to TRBD1. With 6 bases clipped from V and 7 bases from J, the junction kept 13 bases outside the gene matches. CDR3 length: 15 amino acids. The V gene's germline CDR1 is MDHEN and CDR2 SYDVKM. CDR3: CASSSPQGAFSGYTF. The CDR3 region has the DNA TGTGCCAGCAGCTCTCCCCAGGGGGCGTTCAGTGGCTACACCTTC.

The genes are TRBV5-1 and TRBJ2-3; D may be TRBD2 (6 bases). Germline V lookup: CDR1 SGHRS, CDR2 YFSETQ. With 2 bases removed from V and 5 bases from J, the gap between germline ends came to 15 bases. The CDR3 is 15 residues long. The CDR3 loop is CASSFEEGTGDTQYF. The CDR3 DNA sequence: TGCGCCAGCAGCTTCGAGGAGGGGACGGGAGATACGCAGTATTTT.

This clone has only one observation. The sample has other DNA sequences that encode this CDR3 too. The chain is built from TRBV6-1 and TRBJ1-1, with TRBD1 matching over 8 bases. The CDR3 extends over 15 amino acids. With 0 bases clipped from V and 1 base from J, the junction kept 1 base outside the gene matches. Germline CDR1 and CDR2: MNHNS and SASEGT. CDR3 bases: TGTGCCAGCAGTGAAGCGGGGACAGGGAACACTGAAGCTTTCTTT. Encoded protein: CASSEAGTGNTEAFF.

The gene calls are TRBV5-4 and TRBJ1-6; 7 bases agree with TRBD1. CDR1 and CDR2 from the germline V gene are SGHNT and YYREEE (reference sequence). The CDR3 is 15 amino acids. The V gene end was trimmed by 6 bases and the J gene end by 5 bases; junction bases not matched to a gene: 8. CDR3 amino acids: CASTRTGQNNSPLHF. CDR3 sequence (DNA): TGTGCCAGCACCAGGACAGGTCAAAATAATTCACCCCTCCACTTT.

This rearrangement joins TRBV2 to TRBJ2-5; weak D call: TRBD2 (5 bases). The ends were cut back, 8 bases at V and 5 bases at J, with 24 bases in the middle. The CDR3 is 16 amino acids. Germline CDR1 SNHLY, CDR2 FYNNEI. The CDR3 DNA is TGTGCCAGCCTAGAATTGACGGGGTTCTTTCTGGAGACCCAGTACTTC. As protein: CASLELTGFFLETQYF. Complete variable domain (other parts from reference TRBV2 and TRBJ2-5): EPEVTQTPSHQVTQMGQEVILRCVPISNHLYFYWYRQILGQKVEFLVSFYNNEISEKSEIFDDQFSVERPDGSNFTLKIRSTKLEDSAMYFCASLELTGFFLETQYFGPGTRLLVL.

The CDR3 DNA is TGCGCCAGCAGCCCGACCTTGATAGGGGGCTTACACACTGAAGCTTTCTTT. It yields the protein CASSPTLIGGLHTEAFF. V usage is TRBV4-1 and J usage is TRBJ1-1; 7 bases line up with TRBD1. Unmatched junction bases numbered 14, after V lost 4 bases and J lost 3 bases. Germline lookup yields CDR1 MGHRA and CDR2 YSYEKL. The CDR3 spans 17 residues.

The chain is built from TRBV5-6 and TRBJ2-7; D is perhaps TRBD1 (6 bases). Germline assignment: CDR1 SGHDT and CDR2 YYEEEE. V shed 7 bases and J shed 2 bases, with 13 bases lying between them. The CDR3 sequence is 13 residues long. This CDR3 reads CASSSGAPYEQYF. DNA for the CDR3: TGTGCCAGCTCATCAGGGGCCCCCTACGAGCAGTACTTC.